Listed below are T cell receptor beta chains from one sample, sequenced in a study of blood T cell repertoires in COVID-19. Using immunoSEQ multiplex PCR, the repertoire was profiled, and TCRdb retains in-frame clones only, with some absent. The sample shows 79,000 or so clones, approximately 86% of them seen only once. Input material: peripheral blood. Every receptor here comes from a human donor in a cohort sampled during active COVID-19. CDR3s include the opening cysteine and the closing phenylalanine or tryptophan. The D gene is left open where the match is weak. Not all rows give a size; the values are once, few, many and, for expanded clones, a class.

V gene,J gene,clone size,D gene,CDR3 protein,CDR3 DNA
TRBV7-2,TRBJ1-1,NA,NA,CASRNTRNTEAFF,TGTGCCAGCAGGAATACCAGGAACACTGAAGCTTTCTTT
TRBV18,TRBJ1-5,NA,NA,CASSPPAAGQPQHF,TGTGCCAGCTCACCACCGGCGGCCGGTCAGCCCCAGCATTTT
TRBV11-3,TRBJ1-4,NA,TRBD1,CASSRRTGGWEKLFF,TGTGCCAGCAGCCGTCGGACAGGGGGCTGGGAAAAACTGTTTTTT
TRBV19,TRBJ1-1,NA,NA,CASSLGGGTEAFF,TGTGCCAGTAGCCTCGGGGGTGGCACTGAAGCTTTCTTT
TRBV3-1/TRBV3-2,TRBJ2-3,NA,NA,CASSHPRGNTDTQYF,TGTGCCAGCAGCCACCCTCGGGGTAACACAGATACGCAGTATTTT
TRBV9,TRBJ2-2,NA,NA,CASSVSGHNTGELFF,TGTGCCAGCAGCGTATCGGGACATAACACCGGGGAGCTGTTTTTT
TRBV12-2,TRBJ2-1,NA,NA,CASRLGLAGGSYNEQFF,TGTGCAAGTCGCTTGGGGCTAGCGGGAGGGTCCTACAATGAGCAGTTCTTC
TRBV6-6,TRBJ1-3,NA,TRBD1,CASSHSGQGNQNTIYF,TGTGCCAGCAGTCATTCGGGACAGGGTAACCAGAACACCATATATTTT
TRBV27,TRBJ1-5,NA,TRBD1,CASSPGQGYNQPQHF,TGTGCCAGCAGTCCCGGACAGGGCTACAATCAGCCCCAGCATTTT
TRBV18,TRBJ2-7,NA,NA,CASSPSGTSRTYEQYF,TGTGCCAGCTCACCTTCCGGGACATCGAGGACCTACGAGCAGTACTTC
TRBV2,TRBJ2-2,NA,TRBD2,CASRRGEGGTGELFF,TGTGCCAGCCGACGTGGGGAGGGAGGCACCGGGGAGCTGTTTTTT
TRBV15,TRBJ2-7,NA,NA,CATSREGVAYEQYF,TGTGCCACCAGCAGAGAAGGGGTCGCCTACGAGCAGTACTTC
TRBV6-5,TRBJ2-7,NA,NA,CASSPDTGSREQYF,TGTGCCAGCAGTCCGGACACAGGGAGCAGGGAGCAGTACTTC
TRBV25-1,TRBJ1-2,once,TRBD1,CASSVGDSDYGYTF,TGTGCCAGCAGTGTTGGGGACAGCGACTATGGCTACACCTTC
TRBV27,TRBJ1-2,NA,TRBD1,CASSSPGTGANYGYTF,TGTGCCAGCAGTTCTCCCGGGACAGGGGCTAACTATGGCTACACCTTC
TRBV25-1,TRBJ2-7,NA,NA,CASSESRGLRYEQYF,TGTGCCAGCAGTGAATCTCGGGGATTAAGATACGAGCAGTACTTC
TRBV2,TRBJ1-2,NA,TRBD1,CASSTGTGIYGYTF,TGTGCCAGCAGCACCGGGACAGGAATTTATGGCTACACCTTC
TRBV6-2/TRBV6-3,TRBJ2-7,NA,NA,CASSRLRGYEQYF,TGTGCCAGCAGTCGCCTCCGGGGGTACGAGCAGTACTTC
TRBV9,TRBJ2-1,NA,NA,CASSVDGVSYNEQFF,TGTGCCAGCAGCGTTGACGGGGTGTCCTACAATGAGCAGTTCTTC
TRBV5-1,TRBJ1-4,few,NA,CASSFTGNNEKLFF,TGCGCCAGCAGCTTTACAGGGAATAATGAAAAACTGTTTTTT
TRBV20-1,TRBJ2-3,NA,NA,CSARAQVSQYF,TGCAGTGCTAGAGCCCAGGTATCCCAGTATTTT
TRBV18,TRBJ2-5,NA,NA,CASSLYPGETQYF,TGTGCCAGCTCACTCTACCCGGGAGAGACCCAGTACTTC
TRBV19,TRBJ1-2,NA,NA,CASSIGAGGRYGYTF,TGTGCCAGTAGTATAGGGGCCGGGGGACGCTATGGCTACACCTTC